Presented here are 2 T cell receptor beta chains from one specimen sequenced in a study of T cell changes during pregnancy in multiple sclerosis. Profiled with immunoSEQ multiplex PCR; TCRdb holds only in-frame clones, not every one. The table shows about 75,000 clones, with 75% to 95% occurring only once. Sample: CD4+ T cells from peripheral blood mononuclear cells, taken before pregnancy. Receptors originate from a female donor with multiple sclerosis, enrolled in a pregnancy study.

This clone has just a few counts. The V and J genes are TRBV2 and TRBJ1-1, with TRBD1 as a possible D gene (5 bases). In germline, CDR1 is SNHLY, CDR2 FYNNEI. Trimming cost V 5 bases and J 9 bases, with 13 bases left between them. CDR3 length: 12 residues. The CDR3 spells CASSIRGTQAFF. The CDR3 nucleotides read TGTGCCAGCAGTATTCGGGGGACTCAAGCTTTCTTT.

The chain links TRBV27 to TRBJ2-7; tentative D call: TRBD2 (5 bases). This CDR3 has 13 amino acids. The germline CDR1 and CDR2 sequences are MNHEY and SMNVEV (reference sequence). The V gene lost 8 bases and the J gene lost 3 bases, with 14 bases spanning the gap. In nucleotides, the CDR3 is TGTGCCAGCGGACTCAAGGGTGGCTACGAGCAGTACTTC. This codes for CASGLKGGYEQYF.